The 25 T cell receptor beta chains presented below share a single source sample, sequenced in a study of neurological immune-mediated disorders. A single record per CDR3 protein comes from TCRdb applying MiXCR to the 5' RACE reads. Of tens of thousands of distinct CDR3 sequences detected, less than 5.5% appear once; the ten largest clones hold 6.5% to 7.5%. Sequencing was performed on PBMCs. The receptors here all came from a man aged 30-40 years with multiple sclerosis.

This clonotype appeared many times. The V call is TRBV10-3, the J call TRBJ1-3; D uncertain. The V end was cut by 0 bases, the J end by 0 bases, with 6 bases between. The CDR3 covers 15 residues. Germline CDR1 ENHRY, CDR2 SYGVKD. The CDR3 bases are TGTGCCATCAGTGAGTCGGGCAGCTCTGGAAACACCATATATTTT. Its translation is CAISESGSSGNTIYF.

This clonotype has at least ten counts. The V and J genes are TRBV27 and TRBJ2-7; D not resolved. Trimming left V 3 bases short and J 1 base short, with 7 bases between. CDR1 MNHEY and CDR2 SMNVEV come from the germline V gene (reference sequence). This CDR3 is built from 13 residues. CDR3 region: CASSLQDSYEQYF. The CDR3 nucleotides are TGTGCCAGCAGTTTGCAGGATTCCTACGAGCAGTACTTC.

This clonotype has a count of ten or more. This chain uses TRBV20-1 with TRBJ2-1, with a weak D call TRBD2 (6 bases). V dropped 5 bases and J dropped 6 bases, with 8 bases sitting between them. The germline V gene encodes CDR1 DFQATT and CDR2 SNEGSKA (reference sequence). The CDR3 spans 11 residues. The CDR3 DNA reads as TGCAGTGCTTGGAGGGGCAATGAGCAGTTCTTC. Encoded protein: CSAWRGNEQFF.

The chain joins TRBV7-9 to TRBJ1-1; maybe TRBD1 (5 bases). CDR1 is SEHNR, CDR2 FQNEAQ, per germline (reference sequence). The CDR3 consists of 15 residues. Trimming cost V 5 bases and J 5 bases, with 18 bases left between them. The CDR3 nucleotides read TGTGCCAGCAGCCCACCGGGAGGGGCGGTAACTGAAGCTTTCTTT. Translating gives CASSPPGGAVTEAFF.

In its sample, this clonotype was seen a few times. The rearrangement joins TRBV10-3 to TRBJ2-1; 8 bases align to TRBD2. The V gene's germline CDR1 is ENHRY and CDR2 SYGVKD. This CDR3 region has 16 residues. V trimming: 5 bases; J trimming: 3 bases; junction bases outside the gene matches: 9. The CDR3 region is CAISSIIAGIYNEQFF. The CDR3 DNA is TGTGCCATCAGTTCCATTATAGCGGGAATCTACAATGAGCAGTTCTTC.

This clonotype was counted ten times or more. The genes are TRBV5-5 and TRBJ1-1; 9 bases agree with TRBD1. The CDR3 is 16 residues long. The V gene's germline CDR1 is SGHKS and CDR2 YYEKEE (reference sequence). V was pared by 6 bases and J by 0 bases, with 9 bases of the junction left unmatched. Here the CDR3 reads CASTLGQGRLNTEAFF. For the CDR3, the DNA is TGTGCCAGCACCCTAGGACAGGGGAGATTGAACACTGAAGCTTTCTTT.

This clonotype was seen many times. The CDR3 sequence is CSAKGLADQETQYF. The CDR3, as DNA: TGCAGTGCTAAGGGACTAGCGGACCAAGAGACCCAGTACTTC. This chain uses TRBV20-1 with TRBJ2-5; the match to TRBD2 covers 11 bases. This CDR3 is built from 14 residues. Germline V gives CDR1 DFQATT, CDR2 SNEGSKA (reference sequence). V shed 4 bases, J shed 0 bases, and the junction held 1 base outside the gene matches.

This clonotype is termed large. V is TRBV7-8 and J is TRBJ1-1, with D uncertain. Germline assignment: CDR1 SGHVS and CDR2 FQNEAQ. V lost 5 bases, J lost 6 bases, and 25 bases lay in between. The CDR3 sequence is 17 residues long. The CDR3 coding sequence is TGTGCCAGCAGCCTCGAGGCCGGGAGTTCCCCTGGGGCTGAAGCTTTCTTT. Translating it yields CASSLEAGSSPGAEAFF.

This clonotype was seen ten or more times. The rearrangement joins TRBV10-3 to TRBJ1-5; 8 positions match TRBD1. The germline V gene encodes CDR1 ENHRY and CDR2 SYGVKD. The junction had 6 bases not matched to a gene; V was cut back by 2 bases and J by 6 bases. The CDR3 is made up of 15 amino acids. CDR3 coding DNA: TGTGCCATCAGTGAGGACACAGGGGGTGGTCAGCCCCAGCATTTT. This encodes CAISEDTGGGQPQHF.

As for this clonotype: A clone one base away is much larger, so this may be a read error. The V and J genes are TRBV6-5 and TRBJ1-1; no firm D call. Germline V CDR1 and CDR2: MNHEY, SVGAGI. This CDR3 has 13 amino acids. The CDR3 sequence is CVIRAYKGTEAFF. CDR3 nucleotides: TGTGTCATCCGGGCTTATAAAGGGACTGAAGCTTTCTTT.

This clonotype was observed many times. The chain recombines TRBV4-1 with TRBJ1-5; TRBD1 agrees at 11 bases. The trim removed 6 bases at V and 6 bases at J, leaving 10 bases unmatched. This CDR3 comprises 16 residues. Germline V gene lookup returns CDR1 MGHRA and CDR2 YSYEKL. The CDR3 loop is CASSWDGQGAGQPQHF. CDR3 in DNA: TGCGCCAGCAGTTGGGACGGACAGGGGGCAGGTCAGCCCCAGCATTTT.

This clonotype was seen many times. The rearrangement uses TRBV20-1 and TRBJ2-2, with D maybe TRBD2 (6 bases). Trimming removed 7 bases at V and 6 bases at J, with 15 bases between. The CDR3 sequence is 13 residues long. Germline V lookup: CDR1 DFQATT, CDR2 SNEGSKA (reference sequence). The CDR3 spells CSVKASEAGELFF. DNA for the CDR3: TGCAGTGTCAAGGCTAGCGAGGCCGGGGAGCTGTTTTTT.

The chain combines TRBV5-1 with TRBJ2-1; TRBD2 might be the D (6 bases). Deletions cut 3 bases from V and 6 bases from J, with 13 bases between. Germline loops: CDR1 SGHRS, CDR2 YFSETQ. The CDR3 length is 14 residues. CDR3: CASSWEVISNEQFF. As DNA, the CDR3 is TGCGCCAGCAGCTGGGAGGTGATCAGCAATGAGCAGTTCTTC.

The V and J genes are TRBV20-1 and TRBJ1-2, with TRBD1 matching over 7 bases. The CDR3 runs to 11 residues. V shed 3 bases and J 7 bases; nucleotides not matched to a gene: 2. Germline CDR1 DFQATT, CDR2 SNEGSKA (reference sequence). CDR3 amino acids: CSASKGAGYTF. The CDR3 region has the DNA TGCAGTGCTAGCAAGGGGGCTGGCTACACCTTC.

This clonotype came up many times. The chain is built from TRBV7-9 and TRBJ1-4, with D unclear. Trimming cost V 1 base and J 8 bases, with 14 bases left between them. The length of the CDR3 is 15 residues. CDR1 is SEHNR and CDR2 is FQNEAQ in the germline V gene (reference sequence). CDR3 sequence reads: CASSLEAGRGEKLFF. CDR3 nucleotide sequence: TGTGCCAGCAGCTTAGAGGCAGGCAGAGGAGAAAAACTGTTTTTT.

This clonotype appeared many times. The genes are TRBV24-1 and TRBJ1-1; TRBD1 might be the D (5 bases). V was shortened by 3 bases and J by 1 base, with 11 bases between the two germline ends. The CDR3 is 15 residues long. The V gene's germline CDR1 is KGHDR and CDR2 SFDVKD. CDR3: CATSDPGQGNTEAFF. For the CDR3, the DNA is TGTGCCACCAGTGATCCGGGCCAGGGGAACACTGAAGCTTTCTTT.

This clonotype was counted many times. This chain links TRBV5-1 with TRBJ2-6, with 10 bases fitting TRBD1. Trimming cost V 4 bases and J 0 bases; bases outside gene matches: 4. CDR1 is SGHRS and CDR2 is YFSETQ in the germline V gene. This CDR3 spans 17 amino acids. This CDR3 is CASSETGGGSGANVLTF. DNA for the CDR3: TGCGCCAGCAGCGAGACAGGGGGCGGCTCTGGGGCCAACGTCCTGACTTTC.

Many counts were recorded for this clonotype. The chain couples TRBV5-8 to TRBJ2-3, with 8 bases identical to TRBD2. The CDR3 contains 17 residues. Germline V lookup: CDR1 SGHTS, CDR2 YDEGEE. J lost 3 bases, V lost 0 bases, and 9 bases had no gene match. CDR3 nucleotides: TGTGCCAGCAGCTTGGTTCCGACTAGCGTAGGGACAGATACGCAGTATTTT. Translated, it gives CASSLVPTSVGTDTQYF.

The V gene is TRBV24-1, the J gene TRBJ2-3; no clear D gene. The CDR3 length is 14 residues. The V and J ends lost 2 bases and 6 bases respectively, with 11 bases between them. Germline assignment: CDR1 KGHDR and CDR2 SFDVKD. The CDR3, as DNA: TGTGCCACCAGTGATTATAACGTTTTGGATACGCAGTATTTT. Encoded protein: CATSDYNVLDTQYF.

The chain's CDR3 is CASSLGQGYNQPQHF. The CDR3 DNA is TGTGCCAGCAGCTTAGGACAGGGATATAATCAGCCCCAGCATTTT. J is TRBJ1-5 and V is TRBV7-2, with TRBD1 matching over 7 bases. Per the germline V gene, CDR1 is SGHTA and CDR2 is FQGNSA. The CDR3 totals 15 residues. Trimming removed 1 base from V and 4 bases from J; junction bases left unmatched: 4.

At least ten counts were recorded for this clonotype. The chain employs TRBV9 and TRBJ2-7, with a tentative D call TRBD1 (6 bases). V gave up 0 bases and J gave up 0 bases, with 13 bases separating them. Germline V gives CDR1 SGDLS, CDR2 YYNGEE. The CDR3 sequence is 16 residues long. CDR3 bases: TGTGCCAGCAGCGTAGGGGACACTCAGAGCTCCTACGAGCAGTACTTC. Translating it yields CASSVGDTQSSYEQYF.

At least ten counts were recorded for this clonotype. The rearrangement links TRBV30 to TRBJ1-4; possibly TRBD1 for D (5 bases). Germline V lookup: CDR1 GTSNPN, CDR2 SVGIG (reference sequence). This CDR3 spans 15 amino acids. Trimming removed 3 bases at V and 6 bases at J, with 17 bases between. This chain's CDR3 is CAWSQPSGPHEKLFF. The CDR3 DNA sequence: TGTGCCTGGAGCCAACCCTCGGGGCCCCATGAAAAACTGTTTTTT.

V and J are TRBV7-3 and TRBJ2-1; TRBD1 is a possible D gene (6 bases). V was trimmed by 5 bases and J by 5 bases, leaving 16 bases between them. From germline, CDR1 is SGHTA and CDR2 FQGTGA. This CDR3 spans 15 amino acids. CDR3 amino acids: CASSPQGLGDNEQFF. The CDR3 bases are TGTGCCAGCAGCCCACAGGGCCTGGGGGACAATGAGCAGTTCTTC.

The table lists this clonotype with many counts. The chain recombines TRBV2 with TRBJ1-1, with 10 bases identical to TRBD1. This CDR3 has 15 amino acids. J gave up 4 bases and V 3 bases, and 5 bases lay outside the gene matches. CDR1 SNHLY and CDR2 FYNNEI come from the germline V gene. CDR3 sequence: CASSDRDRGSTEAFF. The DNA for the CDR3 is TGTGCCAGCAGTGACCGGGACAGGGGATCCACTGAAGCTTTCTTT.

The V call is TRBV18, the J call TRBJ1-2; unclear D gene. V lost 2 bases to trimming and J lost 4 bases, with 14 bases between them. This CDR3 has 15 amino acids. Germline V lookup: CDR1 KGHSH, CDR2 LQKENI. CDR3 in amino acids: CASSPSIEGSYGYTF. The CDR3 coding sequence is TGTGCCAGCTCACCATCAATAGAAGGGAGCTATGGCTACACCTTC.